One and the same sample provided the 27 T cell receptor beta chains below, sequenced in a study of blood T cells in healthy people across ages. The use of a sample-barcoded 5' primer and a J-beta primer mix characterized a second PCR of about 7 to 12 cycles. One entry per CDR3 protein, called by TCRdb with MiXCR from the 5' RACE reads. The table records fewer than 1 million distinct CDR3 sequences, approximately 48% of them present only once. The specimen sequenced was blood. Receptors were obtained from a man in his 60s in good health.

CDR3 coding DNA: TGTGCCAGCAGCTTAGTGGTCGTTTTCGGGGGGCCGACTATCTCTGGAAACACCATATATTTT. This encodes CASSLVVVFGGPTISGNTIYF. The chain combines TRBV11-2 with TRBJ1-3; tentatively, D is TRBD1 (6 bases). V lost 1 base and J 0 bases, leaving 25 bases between the germline ends. CDR3 length equals 21 residues. The germline CDR1 and CDR2 sequences are SGHAT and FQNNGV.

This clonotype was counted between two and nine times. The chain uses TRBV6-2 or TRBV6-3 and TRBJ2-5; 8 bases match TRBD2. Germline-derived CDR1 and CDR2 are MNHEY and SVGEGT. The CDR3 has 14 residues. The ends lost 5 bases at V and 7 bases at J; junction bases unmatched: 9. This CDR3 is CASSGGSGARTQYF. In DNA form, the CDR3 reads TGTGCCAGCAGTGGTGGTAGCGGGGCCCGGACCCAGTACTTC.

This clonotype has only one observation. The V and J genes are TRBV12-3 or TRBV12-4 and TRBJ1-5, with D maybe TRBD1 (5 bases). V was pared by 7 bases and J by 5 bases, with 15 bases between. This CDR3 has 14 residues. CDR3 sequence: CASTQRAGHQPQHF. CDR3 nucleotide sequence: TGTGCCAGCACCCAAAGGGCAGGGCATCAGCCCCAGCATTTT.

The chain joins TRBV12-3 or TRBV12-4 to TRBJ2-6; TRBD1 matches at 8 bases. This CDR3 contains 17 residues. Germline trimming cut 5 bases from V and 0 bases from J; bases unmatched to any gene: 6. The CDR3 here is CASSPHTGGSGANVLTF. The DNA of the CDR3 is TGTGCCAGCAGTCCCCACACAGGGGGCTCTGGGGCCAACGTCCTGACTTTC.

J is TRBJ1-5 and V is TRBV3-1; a weak D match, TRBD1 (6 bases). The V and J ends lost 0 bases and 3 bases respectively, with 24 bases between them. The V gene's germline CDR1 is LGHDT and CDR2 YNNKEL (reference sequence). The CDR3 is 20 amino acids. CDR3 coding DNA: TGTGCCAGCAGCCAAGACGCCGGGGGGCCTAAGTCCCATTACAATCAGCCCCAGCATTTT. It specifies CASSQDAGGPKSHYNQPQHF.

The chain combines TRBV6-2 or TRBV6-3 with TRBJ1-6, with TRBD1 matching over 9 bases. V shed 6 bases and J 9 bases; nucleotides not matched to a gene: 6. The germline V gene has CDR1 MNHEY and CDR2 SVGEGT. The CDR3 totals 14 residues. This CDR3 reads CASRTDRGASPLHF. The DNA for the CDR3 is TGTGCCAGCAGAACGGACAGGGGAGCTTCACCCCTCCACTTT.

The genes are TRBV4-1 and TRBJ2-1; 7 bases fit TRBD2. This CDR3 has 13 residues. Germline V CDR1 and CDR2: MGHRA, YSYEKL. V lost 4 bases, J lost 13 bases, and 10 bases stayed unmatched. The CDR3 DNA is TGCGCCAGCAGCCTTAGCGGGTTAGAGACCCAGTTCTTC. It translates to CASSLSGLETQFF.

V usage is TRBV3-1 and J usage is TRBJ1-5; perhaps TRBD1 as D (5 bases). There are 13 residues in the CDR3. Germline V gene lookup returns CDR1 LGHDT and CDR2 YNNKEL (reference sequence). V was cut by 9 bases and J by 2 bases, with 11 bases left in between. CDR3 nucleotides: TGTGCCAGTCTGGGCAGGGGCAATCAGCCCCAGCATTTT. It yields the protein CASLGRGNQPQHF.

The rearrangement links TRBV6-5 to TRBJ1-2; no reliable D call. Trimming shortened V by 6 bases and J by 6 bases, and 17 bases separated the two germline ends. Germline assignment: CDR1 MNHEY and CDR2 SVGAGI. The CDR3 has 14 residues. The CDR3 nucleotides are TGTGCCAGCAGGAGAATTGGAGGTGCAGATGGCTACACCTTC. Protein product: CASRRIGGADGYTF.

This clonotype has more than one count but fewer than ten. The rearrangement uses TRBV12-3 or TRBV12-4 and TRBJ2-6, with D unresolved. This CDR3 has 15 residues. Trimming shortened V by 1 base and J by 2 bases, and 6 bases separated the two germline ends. In DNA, the CDR3 is TGTGCCAGCAGTTTAGGTTTTGCTGGGGCCAACGTCCTGACTTTC. Translating it yields CASSLGFAGANVLTF.

In this sample, this clonotype turned up a few times. The gene calls are TRBV5-1 and TRBJ2-7; TRBD1 agrees at 12 bases. This CDR3 comprises 15 residues. V shed 4 bases, J shed 6 bases, and the junction held 8 bases outside the gene matches. The V gene's germline CDR1 is SGHRS and CDR2 YFSETQ. DNA for the CDR3: TGCGCCAGCAGCAATACCGGGACAGGGGGCGGCGAGCAGTACTTC. The encoded protein is CASSNTGTGGGEQYF.

The CDR3 nucleotides read TGTGCCAGCAACTCCCAGGGGGACAGACAAGAGACCCAGTACTTC. This encodes CASNSQGDRQETQYF. The genes are TRBV28 and TRBJ2-5; 7 bases are shared with TRBD1. Losses at the gene ends were 7 bases for V and 2 bases for J; bases not matched to a gene: 10. CDR1 MDHEN and CDR2 SYDVKM come from the germline V gene. The CDR3 covers 15 residues.

The chain uses TRBV7-9 and TRBJ1-1, with 7 nucleotides matching TRBD1. V gave up 4 bases and J gave up 8 bases; unmatched junction bases: 1. In germline, CDR1 is SEHNR, CDR2 FQNEAQ (reference sequence). CDR3 length equals 11 residues. This CDR3 is CASSWTGEAFF. As DNA, the CDR3 is TGTGCCAGCAGCTGGACAGGCGAAGCTTTCTTT.

This clonotype occurred many times. The chain couples TRBV20-1 to TRBJ2-1, with 11 bases aligning to TRBD2. The V and J ends lost 6 bases and 6 bases, in that order; junction bases with no gene match: 7. This CDR3 has 14 amino acids. CDR1 is DFQATT, CDR2 SNEGSKA, per germline (reference sequence). The CDR3 coding sequence is TGCAGTGCAGCTATAGCGGGGGGGCTCAATGAGCAGTTCTTC. It translates to CSAAIAGGLNEQFF.

The rearrangement links TRBV27 to TRBJ2-1; 7 nucleotides agree with TRBD1. After removal of 5 bases from V and 8 bases from J, the junction contained 12 bases not matched to a gene. The germline CDR1 and CDR2 sequences are MNHEY and SMNVEV (reference sequence). CDR3 length: 15 amino acids. CDR3 sequence: CASSKPGQRVDEQFF. DNA for the CDR3: TGTGCCAGCAGTAAACCGGGACAGAGGGTTGATGAGCAGTTCTTC.

This chain links TRBV27 with TRBJ2-5; D gene ambiguous. Trimming took 9 bases from V and 5 from J, leaving 22 bases between them. Germline CDR1 MNHEY, CDR2 SMNVEV (reference sequence). This CDR3 is built from 15 residues. As DNA, the CDR3 is TGTGCCAGTAAGGGTGTTACCATAGGAACGGAGACCCAGTACTTC. This gives the protein CASKGVTIGTETQYF.

V gene TRBV13 combines with J gene TRBJ1-6; D is uncertain. The germline V gene has CDR1 PRHDT and CDR2 FYEKMQ (reference sequence). The CDR3 runs 13 residues. V lost 4 bases and J 9 bases, leaving 10 bases between the germline ends. This CDR3 is CASSSSGSSPLHF. CDR3 DNA sequence: TGTGCCAGCAGCTCATCAGGTAGTTCACCCCTCCACTTT. The entire variable domain, with the rest obtained from reference TRBV13 and TRBJ1-6, is as follows: AAGVIQSPRHLIKEKRETATLKCYPIPRHDTVYWYQQGPGQDPQFLISFYEKMQSDKGSIPDRFSAQQFSDYHSELNMSSLELGDSALYFCASSSSGSSPLHFGNGTRLTVT.

CDR3 sequence reads: CASSEGTSSSYEQYF. CDR3 sequence (DNA): TGTGCCAGCAGTGAAGGGACTTCAAGCTCCTACGAGCAGTACTTC. The rearrangement links TRBV2 to TRBJ2-7; perhaps TRBD2 as D (5 bases). This CDR3 spans 15 amino acids. The germline V gene has CDR1 SNHLY and CDR2 FYNNEI. V was trimmed by 1 base and J by 0 bases, leaving 10 bases between them.

In nucleotides, the CDR3 is TGCAGTGCTAGAATAGGGGGAAGTCAGCCCCAGCATTTT. This gives the protein CSARIGGSQPQHF. V usage is TRBV20-1 and J usage is TRBJ1-5, with a tentative D call TRBD1 (6 bases). The CDR3 has 13 residues. V was pared by 2 bases and J by 6 bases, with 11 bases between. Looked up from germline, CDR1 is DFQATT and CDR2 is SNEGSKA (reference sequence).

J is TRBJ2-2 and V is TRBV12-3 or TRBV12-4; D gene unclear. The CDR3 consists of 13 residues. V lost 6 bases and J 6 bases, leaving 11 bases between the germline ends. CDR3 coding DNA: TGTGCCAGCAGGCCTACGACACCCGGGGAGCTGTTTTTT. Translating it yields CASRPTTPGELFF.

The CDR3, as DNA: TGCGCCAGCAGCTTGCCGGGACAGGGGAAAAATGAGCAGTTCTTC. As protein: CASSLPGQGKNEQFF. This sequence joins TRBV5-1 and TRBJ2-1; 10 positions match TRBD1. V was pared by 1 base and J by 7 bases, with 5 bases of the junction left unmatched. From germline, CDR1 is SGHRS and CDR2 YFSETQ. The CDR3 spans 15 residues.

In its sample, this clonotype was seen a few times. V is TRBV12-3 or TRBV12-4 and J is TRBJ1-2; possibly TRBD1 for D (5 bases). Trimming took off 3 bases at V and 8 bases at J, with 16 bases between the two ends. The CDR3 loop spans 14 amino acids. The CDR3 sequence: CASSFGQALEGYTF. The CDR3 DNA reads TGTGCCAGCAGTTTCGGACAAGCCTTGGAGGGCTACACCTTC.

Concerning this clonotype: This may come from a read error, since a much larger clone is one base off. The rearrangement uses TRBV6-2 or TRBV6-3 and TRBJ2-5; tentative D call: TRBD1 (6 bases). The CDR3 runs 15 residues. V lost 6 bases and J 11 bases, leaving 25 bases between the germline ends. Germline CDR1 and CDR2: MNHEY and SVGEGT. DNA for the CDR3: TGTGCCAGCAGGCGGGTGGGGGCAACCTACAATGAGCAGTACTTC. Translating it yields CASRRVGATYNEQYF.

This sequence joins TRBV20-1 and TRBJ2-4, with 9 bases lining up with TRBD1. The assigned J gene may be wrong: the sequence end matches TRBJ2-5 better. This CDR3 contains 15 residues. The germline gives CDR1 DFQATT, CDR2 SNEGSKA (reference sequence). The DNA of the CDR3 is TGCAGTGCTAGAGATGGGGACAGGGCCAAGGAGACCCAGTACTTC. As protein: CSARDGDRAKETQYF.

The V and J genes are TRBV20-1 and TRBJ2-3, with 9 bases matching TRBD1. Germline values: CDR1 DFQATT, CDR2 SNEGSKA (reference sequence). CDR3 size: 13 residues. Losses at the gene ends were 0 bases for V and 10 bases for J; bases not matched to a gene: 5. The CDR3 sequence: CSARDRDREAQYF. The CDR3 DNA follows: TGCAGTGCTAGAGATCGGGACAGGGAGGCGCAGTATTTT.

The CDR3 DNA reads TGTGCCTGGAGCCACCTAGCGGGTGGCACAGATACGCAGTATTTT. Residues: CAWSHLAGGTDTQYF. This sequence joins TRBV30 and TRBJ2-3; 8 nucleotides line up with TRBD2. The CDR3 is 15 amino acids. Germline CDR1 reads GTSNPN; CDR2 reads SVGIG (reference sequence). After removal of 3 bases from V and 1 base from J, the junction contained 6 bases not matched to a gene.

V usage is TRBV12-3 or TRBV12-4 and J usage is TRBJ2-1; 9 positions agree with TRBD2. The junction had 8 bases not matched to a gene; V was cut back by 9 bases and J by 5 bases. The length of the CDR3 is 14 residues. The chain's CDR3 is CASRAGGTNNEQFF. The CDR3, as DNA: TGTGCCAGTCGAGCGGGGGGTACCAACAATGAGCAGTTCTTC.